The next 29 T cell receptor beta chains were all read from a single sample in a study of T-cell reconstitution after alpha-beta-depleted transplantation in children. TCRbeta library preparation incorporated unique molecular identifiers. TCRdb used MiXCR to reprocess the PCR reads, holding one entry per CDR3 protein. Of approximately 650,000 distinct CDR3 sequences listed, around 13% were seen once; the top ten hold about 0.79%. Here the sequenced sample was PBMCs, taken before TCRalphabeta/CD19-depleted stem cell transplant. The source is a girl aged 2 to 9 with congenital amegakaryocytic thrombocytopenia, due to receive a stem cell transplant.

This clonotype has ten or more counts. The chain employs TRBV12-5 and TRBJ2-1, with 13 bases lining up with TRBD2. The V gene end was trimmed by 3 bases and the J gene end by 8 bases; junction bases not matched to a gene: 10. Germline V gene sequence: CDR1 LGHNT, CDR2 FRNRAP. This CDR3 contains 17 residues. CDR3 sequence reads: CASGFSRTSGRSDEQFF. CDR3 sequence (DNA): TGTGCTAGTGGTTTCTCCCGGACTAGCGGGAGAAGTGATGAGCAGTTCTTC. Full variable domain (outside the CDR3, taken from reference TRBV12-5 and TRBJ2-1): DARVTQTPRHKVTEMGQEVTMRCQPILGHNTVFWYRQTMMQGLELLAYFRNRAPLDDSGMPKDRFSAEMPDATLATLKIQPSEPRDSAVYFCASGFSRTSGRSDEQFFGPGTRLTVL.

This clonotype was detected many times. This chain links TRBV5-1 with TRBJ2-1; TRBD2 matches 9 bases. CDR1 SGHRS and CDR2 YFSETQ come from the germline V gene. This CDR3 has 16 residues. The V and J ends lost 1 base and 6 bases, in that order; junction bases with no gene match: 8. The CDR3 sequence is CASSLYGGRALNEQFF. CDR3 nucleotide sequence: TGCGCCAGCAGCTTGTACGGCGGGAGGGCCCTCAATGAGCAGTTCTTC.

This clonotype showed up many times. At one end, the junction sequence differs from germline, possibly due to a read error. This chain uses TRBV5-1 with TRBJ2-5; possibly TRBD2 for D (6 bases). The CDR3 has 14 residues. Per the germline V gene, CDR1 is SGHRS and CDR2 is YFSETQ. CDR3 DNA sequence: TGTGCCAGCAGTTTTTGGTCGGGAGAAGAGACCCAGTACTTC. Protein sequence: CASSFWSGEETQYF.

This clonotype showed up just a few times. The V call is TRBV11-2, the J call TRBJ2-1, with 10 bases lining up with TRBD2. CDR1 and CDR2 (germline): SGHAT, FQNNGV. V lost 4 bases, J lost 5 bases, and 5 bases stayed unmatched. CDR3 length equals 15 residues. The CDR3, as DNA: TGTGCCAGCAGCTGGACTAGCGGAGCTAACAATGAGCAGTTCTTC. Translation: CASSWTSGANNEQFF.

The chain couples TRBV12-3 or TRBV12-4 to TRBJ2-3; D unresolved. V gave up 4 bases and J gave up 0 bases, with 11 bases separating them. The CDR3 length is 15 residues. Here the CDR3 DNA reads TGTGCCAGCAGTTCCCCCGTGGGCAGCACAGATACGCAGTATTTT. This translates into CASSSPVGSTDTQYF.

The J gene is TRBJ2-5, the V gene TRBV27; the match to TRBD2 covers 16 bases. The germline gives CDR1 MNHEY, CDR2 SMNVEV (reference sequence). After removal of 3 bases from V and 2 bases from J, the junction contained 15 bases not matched to a gene. This CDR3 contains 21 residues. DNA for the CDR3: TGTGCCAGCAGTTTGAAGGGGGGACTAGCGGGAGGGCCGTCCCCTCAAGAGACCCAGTACTTC. It translates to CASSLKGGLAGGPSPQETQYF.

The rearrangement uses TRBV20-1 and TRBJ2-7; 7 nucleotides align to TRBD2. Germline-derived CDR1 and CDR2 are DFQATT and SNEGSKA (reference sequence). The CDR3 covers 15 residues. V was pared by 4 bases and J by 2 bases, with 11 bases of the junction left unmatched. The CDR3 DNA sequence: TGCAGTGCTAAATCGCGGCCTAGCGGCACCTACGAGCAGTACTTC. This gives the protein CSAKSRPSGTYEQYF.

This chain uses TRBV20-1 with TRBJ2-1; D is undetermined. This CDR3 has 11 residues. V was shortened by 3 bases and J by 6 bases, with 6 bases between the two germline ends. Germline V gene data show CDR1 as DFQATT and CDR2 as SNEGSKA (reference sequence). Here the CDR3 reads CSASSFNEQFF. In DNA form, the CDR3 reads TGCAGTGCTAGTAGTTTCAATGAGCAGTTCTTC.

At least ten counts were recorded for this clonotype. The chain employs TRBV12-3 or TRBV12-4 and TRBJ2-1, with 12 bases that match TRBD2. The CDR3 runs 15 residues. V dropped 7 bases and J dropped 7; count of bases not matched to a gene: 8. CDR3 sequence: CASTGGTSGLNEQFF. In DNA form, the CDR3 reads TGTGCCAGCACCGGGGGGACTAGCGGGTTAAATGAGCAGTTCTTC.

This clonotype was observed a few times. The chain recombines TRBV12-3 or TRBV12-4 with TRBJ2-7, with 11 bases lining up with TRBD2. The CDR3 has 16 residues. The junction had 9 bases not matched to a gene; V was cut back by 8 bases and J by 0 bases. CDR3 protein: CASGNLAGGPSYEQYF. CDR3 nucleotides: TGTGCCAGCGGCAATCTAGCGGGAGGCCCCTCCTACGAGCAGTACTTC.

This clonotype occurred many times. J is TRBJ2-1 and V is TRBV20-1; a weak D match, TRBD2 (5 bases). The germline V gene encodes CDR1 DFQATT and CDR2 SNEGSKA (reference sequence). Deletions cut 3 bases from V and 10 bases from J, with 25 bases between. The CDR3 totals 16 residues. CDR3 in amino acids: CSARPLSYEVPGEQFF. The CDR3, as DNA: TGCAGTGCTAGGCCCCTTTCATACGAAGTCCCGGGGGAGCAGTTCTTC.

This clonotype was observed a few times. The chain carries TRBV19 and TRBJ2-5, with 11 bases matching TRBD2. CDR3 length: 15 residues. V trimming: 7 bases; J trimming: 3 bases; junction bases outside the gene matches: 7. The germline V gene has CDR1 LNHDA and CDR2 SQIVND (reference sequence). CDR3 sequence: CASKTSGRGEETQYF. The CDR3, as DNA: TGTGCCAGTAAAACTAGCGGGAGAGGAGAAGAGACCCAGTACTTC.

The rearrangement joins TRBV20-1 to TRBJ2-7, with TRBD2 identical over 9 bases. Germline loops: CDR1 DFQATT, CDR2 SNEGSKA (reference sequence). V lost 0 bases, J lost 4 bases, and 13 bases stayed unmatched. The CDR3 has 17 residues. The CDR3 nucleotides read TGCAGTGCTAGAGATACCTTTCAGGCTAGCGGGAAGTACGAGCAGTACTTC. Translating it yields CSARDTFQASGKYEQYF.

Remarks on this clonotype: A single base separates this from a much larger clone, so it may be a read error. The chain uses TRBV7-9 and TRBJ2-3; possibly TRBD2 for D (5 bases). The V end lost 5 bases, the J end lost 2 bases, and 14 bases lay between the germline ends. CDR3 size: 15 residues. CDR1 is SEHNR, CDR2 FQNEAQ, per germline (reference sequence). CDR3 sequence: CASSQAGFTTDTQYF. The CDR3 DNA sequence: TGTGCCAGCAGCCAGGCGGGTTTTACCACAGATACGCAGTATTTT.

There are a few counts of this clonotype. The V call is TRBV7-9, the J call TRBJ1-1; TRBD1 might be the D (6 bases). This CDR3 spans 15 amino acids. Per germline, CDR1 SEHNR and CDR2 FQNEAQ (reference sequence). Deletions cut 8 bases from V and 0 bases from J, with 16 bases between. The CDR3 is CASQIEGTMNTEAFF. Written as DNA, the CDR3 is TGTGCCAGCCAAATTGAGGGGACAATGAACACTGAAGCTTTCTTT.

The chain carries TRBV19 and TRBJ2-1; D is unclear. Germline lookup yields CDR1 LNHDA and CDR2 SQIVND (reference sequence). V shed 3 bases and J shed 7 bases, with 13 bases lying between them. The CDR3 runs 14 residues. CDR3 loop: CASSIGQPINEQFF. Here the CDR3 DNA reads TGTGCCAGTAGTATTGGGCAGCCGATTAATGAGCAGTTCTTC.

This clonotype has at least ten counts. The chain carries TRBV3-1 and TRBJ2-7; a possible D gene is TRBD2 (6 bases). The CDR3 sequence is 14 residues long. Trimming shortened V by 4 bases and J by 5 bases, and 15 bases separated the two germline ends. Germline lookup yields CDR1 LGHDT and CDR2 YNNKEL (reference sequence). CDR3 region: CASSREAGEDEQYF. CDR3 DNA: TGTGCCAGCAGCCGGGAGGCAGGAGAGGACGAGCAGTACTTC.

The chain recombines TRBV10-3 with TRBJ2-5; D call uncertain. V lost 0 bases to trimming and J lost 5 bases, with 10 bases between them. The CDR3 is made up of 14 amino acids. Germline CDR1 and CDR2: ENHRY and SYGVKD. CDR3 sequence: CAISESWEHETQYF. The CDR3 DNA follows: TGTGCCATCAGTGAGTCTTGGGAACACGAGACCCAGTACTTC.

V and J are TRBV5-1 and TRBJ2-2; 8 nucleotides match TRBD2. V trimming: 2 bases; J trimming: 6 bases; junction bases outside the gene matches: 18. The germline CDR1 and CDR2 sequences are SGHRS and YFSETQ. The CDR3 loop spans 19 amino acids. Here the CDR3 DNA reads TGCGCCAGCAGCTTAGGGCTCCTGGGGAGCGGGAGTTATGCCGGGGAGCTGTTTTTT. It specifies CASSLGLLGSGSYAGELFF.

This clonotype appeared a single time. This sequence joins TRBV30 and TRBJ2-7, with a weak D call TRBD2 (6 bases). The CDR3 is made up of 13 amino acids. The V gene lost 6 bases and the J gene lost 5 bases, with 17 bases spanning the gap. Germline values: CDR1 GTSNPN, CDR2 SVGIG (reference sequence). The CDR3 loop is CACRHGGEHEQYF. As DNA, the CDR3 is TGTGCCTGCCGCCATGGAGGGGAACACGAGCAGTACTTC.

This clonotype was seen repeatedly, ten times or more. V is TRBV12-3 or TRBV12-4 and J is TRBJ2-3; no clear D. V dropped 3 bases and J dropped 2 bases, with 12 bases sitting between them. This CDR3 is 15 amino acids long. In DNA form, the CDR3 reads TGTGCCAGCAGTTTTTTGTCTGACCTCACAGATACGCAGTATTTT. Translation: CASSFLSDLTDTQYF.

V is TRBV5-6 and J is TRBJ2-1; 9 positions agree with TRBD2. Germline V CDR1 and CDR2: SGHDT, YYEEEE. The CDR3 runs to 16 residues. V gave up 1 base and J gave up 8 bases; unmatched junction bases: 10. The CDR3 region has the DNA TGTGCCAGCAGCTTGAAGGCCCCTAGCGGGATGGATGAGCAGTTCTTC. Translating it yields CASSLKAPSGMDEQFF.

This clonotype was counted a few times. The chain employs TRBV12-3 or TRBV12-4 and TRBJ2-7, with 10 bases identical to TRBD2. This CDR3 contains 18 residues. V was pared by 1 base and J by 4 bases, with 13 bases of the junction left unmatched. CDR3 loop: CASSLDRVGLAGEYEQYF. In DNA, the CDR3 is TGTGCCAGCAGTTTAGATCGGGTAGGGCTAGCGGGAGAATACGAGCAGTACTTC.

This clonotype was detected ten times or more. This chain uses TRBV5-6 with TRBJ2-7; 8 bases line up with TRBD2. Germline V CDR1 and CDR2: SGHDT, YYEEEE. This CDR3 has 14 residues. V gave up 1 base and J gave up 5 bases; unmatched junction bases: 5. The DNA for the CDR3 is TGTGCCAGCAGCTTGCAACTAGCGGAACACGAGCAGTACTTC. Translating it yields CASSLQLAEHEQYF. Complete variable domain (other parts from reference TRBV5-6 and TRBJ2-7): DAGVTQSPTHLIKTRGQQVTLRCSPKSGHDTVSWYQQALGQGPQFIFQYYEEEERQRGNFPDRFSGHQFPNYSSELNVNALLLGDSALYLCASSLQLAEHEQYFGPGTRLTVT.

As concerns this clonotype: This may be a read error, as it is one base from a much larger clone. V usage is TRBV20-1 and J usage is TRBJ2-4; D perhaps matches TRBD1 (6 bases). The CDR3 has 14 residues. Germline assignment: CDR1 DFQATT and CDR2 SNEGSKA (reference sequence). Deletions cut 7 bases from V and 8 bases from J, with 21 bases between. The CDR3 sequence: CSVHIPGTWDIQYF. As DNA, the CDR3 is TGCAGTGTTCACATCCCCGGGACATGGGACATTCAGTACTTC.

The table lists this clonotype with a few counts. The chain combines TRBV21-1 with TRBJ2-7; no check of the table's D call, TRBD2, against the DNA was made. TRBV21-1 is termed a pseudogene. CDR3 length: 14 residues. CDR3 sequence reads: CASSNKELAFEQYF. CDR3 coding DNA: TGTGCCAGCAGCAACAAGGAACTAGCGTTCGAGCAGTACTTC.

The chain uses TRBV6-1 and TRBJ2-3; D is ambiguous. The germline gives CDR1 MNHNS, CDR2 SASEGT. The CDR3 consists of 17 residues. Trimming took 8 bases from V and 0 from J, leaving 21 bases between them. The CDR3 spells CASPIPFDNPSTDTQYF. In DNA, the CDR3 is TGTGCCAGCCCAATCCCCTTCGACAACCCTAGCACAGATACGCAGTATTTT.

This clonotype was recorded many times. This chain joins TRBV6-1 and TRBJ2-1; D unresolved. The CDR3 contains 16 residues. Per germline, CDR1 MNHNS and CDR2 SASEGT. V lost 5 bases and J 6 bases, leaving 20 bases between the germline ends. The CDR3 reads CASSQPPSRDFNEQFF. In DNA form, the CDR3 reads TGTGCCAGCAGTCAACCCCCCAGTCGTGATTTCAATGAGCAGTTCTTC.

This clonotype was observed at least ten times. V is TRBV10-3 and J is TRBJ2-1, with 14 bases aligning to TRBD2. The CDR3 length is 16 residues. With V trimmed by 4 bases and J by 2 bases, 1 base remained unmatched. Germline V gene sequence: CDR1 ENHRY, CDR2 SYGVKD. The CDR3 here is CAISGTSGRTYNEQFF. DNA for the CDR3: TGTGCCATCAGTGGGACTAGCGGGAGGACCTACAATGAGCAGTTCTTC.